Below, 16 T cell receptor beta chains from the same sample are listed, as sequenced in a study of cytomegalovirus exposure and HLA in healthy donors. This PCR relied on a set of 60 Vbeta primers and 13 Jbeta primers. Assay: immunoSEQ multiplex PCR; the TCRdb copy retains only in-frame clones and omits some. The table lists some 120,000 clones, over 60% of them singletons. Sequencing input: PBMCs. The receptors come from a man aged 40-55 years in good health and CMV-seropositive.

In its sample, this clone was seen a few times. This chain links TRBV6-6 with TRBJ1-1; 7 bases fit TRBD1. The CDR3 spans 14 residues. With V trimmed by 4 bases and J by 4 bases, 6 bases remained unmatched. Germline V CDR1 and CDR2: MNHNY, SVGAGI (reference sequence). The CDR3 here is CASSSTGAVTEAFF. The CDR3, as DNA: TGTGCCAGCAGTTCTACAGGGGCGGTCACTGAAGCTTTCTTT.

The V call is TRBV4-1, the J call TRBJ2-5; TRBD2 aligns across 7 bases. The DNA matches TRBJ2-7 better at its end, which makes the J call doubtful. The germline gives CDR1 MGHRA, CDR2 YSYEKL. The CDR3 contains 20 residues. This CDR3 reads CASSPGFRWLAETLTYEQYF. CDR3 in DNA: TGCGCCAGCAGCCCTGGGTTTCGATGGCTAGCGGAGACACTCACCTACGAGCAGTACTTC.

The chain has TRBV5-1 and TRBJ1-5, with a tentative D call TRBD1 (6 bases). From germline, CDR1 is SGHRS and CDR2 YFSETQ. Deletions cut 0 bases from V and 5 bases from J, with 12 bases between. The CDR3 extends over 15 amino acids. The CDR3 region has the DNA TGCGCCAGCAGCTTGGAGGGGGGGGCCGATCAGCCCCAGCATTTT. Protein product: CASSLEGGADQPQHF. Combining the CDR3 with reference TRBV5-1 and TRBJ1-5 gives the whole variable domain KAGVTQTPRYLIKTRGQQVTLSCSPISGHRSVSWYQQTPGQGLQFLFEYFSETQRNKGNFPGRFSGRQFSNSRSEMNVSTLELGDSALYLCASSLEGGADQPQHFGDGTRLSIL.

The chain combines TRBV16 with TRBJ1-2, with D hard to call. V lost 1 base, J lost 7 bases, and 10 bases lay in between. This CDR3 comprises 13 residues. The germline V gene has CDR1 KGHSY and CDR2 FQNENV. The CDR3, as DNA: TGTGCCAGCAGCCAATTGGAAGGCGGTGGCTACACCTTC. Translation: CASSQLEGGGYTF.

The rearrangement uses TRBV7-8 and TRBJ1-3; D not resolved. Germline CDR1 SGHVS, CDR2 FQNEAQ. Trimming took off 4 bases at V and 0 bases at J, with 10 bases between the two ends. This CDR3 has 15 amino acids. CDR3 loop: CASSSAMSSGNTIYF. DNA for the CDR3: TGTGCCAGCAGCTCAGCCATGAGCTCTGGAAACACCATATATTTT.

The chain recombines TRBV23-1 with TRBJ2-5; 11 bases align to TRBD1. TRBV23-1 is annotated as an ORF whose role is uncertain. The CDR3 has 15 amino acids. Trimming at V came to 3 bases and at J to 5 bases, leaving 5 bases not matched to a gene. The CDR3 region is CASSHPGQGAETQYF. For the CDR3, the DNA is TGCGCCAGCAGTCACCCCGGACAGGGGGCCGAGACCCAGTACTTC.

In this sample, this clone turned up a few times. The rearrangement links TRBV18 to TRBJ2-2; D is possibly TRBD2 (6 bases). Germline V lookup: CDR1 KGHSH, CDR2 LQKENI. This CDR3 has 17 amino acids. V lost 0 bases to trimming and J lost 6 bases, with 17 bases between them. This CDR3 is CASSPPWQGGVAGELFF. CDR3 sequence (DNA): TGTGCCAGCTCACCACCGTGGCAGGGAGGTGTTGCCGGGGAGCTGTTTTTT.

The chain has TRBV9 and TRBJ2-5, with D tentatively TRBD2 (6 bases). The DNA end is a closer match to TRBJ2-7, so the J assignment may be wrong. This CDR3 spans 15 amino acids. CDR1 is SGDLS and CDR2 is YYNGEE in the germline V gene. CDR3 sequence (DNA): TGTGCCAGCAGCAGGGACTTCGGAGGACTCTACGAGCAGTACTTC. Translation: CASSRDFGGLYEQYF.

This chain connects TRBV7-2 to TRBJ2-2; 8 bases align to TRBD1. The J segment lost 7 bases and the V segment lost 5 bases, leaving 6 bases of the junction unmatched. The CDR3 spans 14 residues. The germline V gene encodes CDR1 SGHTA and CDR2 FQGNSA. CDR3 DNA sequence: TGTGCCAGCAGCGATTACAGGGGGAGCGGGGAGCTGTTTTTT. Translated: CASSDYRGSGELFF.

This clone was seen a handful of times. This chain connects TRBV20-1 to TRBJ1-2; maybe TRBD1 (5 bases). CDR1 is DFQATT, CDR2 SNEGSKA, per germline (reference sequence). V lost 2 bases, J lost 7 bases, and 5 bases lay in between. This CDR3 spans 10 amino acids. CDR3 in amino acids: CSARQGGYTF. The CDR3 DNA reads TGCAGTGCTAGACAGGGTGGCTACACCTTC.

This chain links TRBV7-9 with TRBJ2-1; D is unclear. The ends were cut back, 2 bases at V and 11 bases at J, with 7 bases in the middle. CDR3 length: 11 amino acids. Germline CDR1 SEHNR, CDR2 FQNEAQ (reference sequence). Here the CDR3 reads CASSLSGQQFF. DNA for the CDR3: TGTGCCAGCAGCTTATCCGGTCAGCAGTTCTTC.

The count of this clone is one. A junction boundary mismatches the germline segment, possibly from a read error. This chain's CDR3 is CSSSLVTGTNEQFF. In DNA, the CDR3 is TGTTCCAGCAGCTTAGTAACGGGTACCAATGAGCAGTTCTTC. The V call is TRBV7-9, the J call TRBJ2-1; D gene ambiguous. From germline, CDR1 is SEHNR and CDR2 FQNEAQ (reference sequence). This CDR3 comprises 14 residues.

This clone has more than one count but fewer than ten. The chain uses TRBV15 and TRBJ2-7; D not certain. Germline V gene sequence: CDR1 LNHNV, CDR2 YYDKDF (reference sequence). This CDR3 region has 14 residues. Trimming removed 0 bases from V and 3 bases from J, with 9 bases in between. The CDR3: CATSREFSVYEQYF. In DNA form, the CDR3 reads TGTGCCACCAGCAGAGAATTTTCGGTCTACGAGCAGTACTTC.

V and J are TRBV5-1 and TRBJ1-5; the D gene is possibly TRBD1 (6 bases). Germline CDR1 is SGHRS and CDR2 is YFSETQ. Trimming left V 1 base short and J 4 bases short, with 12 bases between. The CDR3 totals 15 residues. CDR3 coding DNA: TGCGCCAGCAGCTTGACCACAGGGTCGAATCAGCCCCAGCATTTT. This codes for CASSLTTGSNQPQHF.

This chain connects TRBV4-2 to TRBJ2-7; 8 bases match TRBD1. This CDR3 comprises 14 residues. Unmatched junction bases numbered 8, after V lost 4 bases and J lost 6 bases. Germline lookup yields CDR1 LGHNA and CDR2 YNFKEQ. The CDR3 DNA is TGTGCCAGCAGCCCAAACAGGGGGTCAAGCGAGCAGTACTTC. It is translated as CASSPNRGSSEQYF.

J is TRBJ1-2 and V is TRBV2, with 10 bases identical to TRBD1. This CDR3 region has 18 residues. With 6 bases clipped from V and 1 base from J, the junction kept 14 bases outside the gene matches. Per germline, CDR1 SNHLY and CDR2 FYNNEI. The CDR3 region has the DNA TGTGCCAGCAGAGTAAACCGGGACAGGGGTTTTCTTAACTATGGCTACACCTTC. It codes for CASRVNRDRGFLNYGYTF.